This TCR beta chain emerged from a study of T cell repertoires in cytomegalovirus infection (dated by TCRdb to 2018 to 2020). At the level of the whole study: The peptide stimulations were aimed at well-studied HLA-B-restricted epitopes as well as recently identified HLA-C-restricted CMV epitopes, whose presentation resists viral immunomodulation. Donor HLA type was relevant to the analysis, as public TCR beta signatures indicated carriage of CMV infection together with the matching HLA type.

The listed sequencing device is Illumina HiSeq 1500. The public reads were reanalyzed by TCRdb: fastp trimming at Q25, MiXCR alignment, in-frame beta chains only. CDR3 protein duplicates are merged, each entry listing the most common genes and DNA. For this sample the table gives about 920,000 distinct CDR3 sequences, of which around 32% were detected only once. Over 10% of the sample belongs to the ten largest clones. V lost 4 bases and J lost 5 bases; the stretch between them is 11 bases long. From the cysteine through the phenylalanine, the CDR3 covers 14 amino acids. Only the CDR3 region is kept as DNA, spanning 42 bases read in frame from base 1. Via the germline V gene, CDR1 is LGHNA and CDR2 YSLEER. This clonotype was found many times. Its antigen is still unknown. No qualities accompany the bases; no much larger clone lies one base away. Explained via the paper, the treatment or condition label denotes: in vitro stimulation with specific CMV peptide epitopes to enrich CMV-specific T cells.

Results and caveats for the whole study, not just this receptor: Cumulative frequency of public TCR beta family members discriminated carriers of CMV infection plus the relevant HLA type in this cohort and an independent approximately 370-donor cohort. In the ex vivo response, HLA-C-restricted CMV-specific TCR beta clonotypes were dominant, and in two of eight donors the single most frequent clonotype came from this HLA-C-restricted group.

This specimen consisted of cultured CD8+ T cells from PBMCs, obtained from culture after CMV antigen stimulation. The chain links TRBV4-3 with TRBJ2-2; D gene: possibly TRBD1, on 7 matching bases. The sequence was obtained from a human donor in good health (CMV status not recorded). Some clones in this sample may be carry-over from other donors' samples. The DNA sequence is TGCGCCAGCAGCCTACAGGGGAGGACCGGGGAGCTGTTTTTT. Its product reads: CASSLQGRTGELFF.